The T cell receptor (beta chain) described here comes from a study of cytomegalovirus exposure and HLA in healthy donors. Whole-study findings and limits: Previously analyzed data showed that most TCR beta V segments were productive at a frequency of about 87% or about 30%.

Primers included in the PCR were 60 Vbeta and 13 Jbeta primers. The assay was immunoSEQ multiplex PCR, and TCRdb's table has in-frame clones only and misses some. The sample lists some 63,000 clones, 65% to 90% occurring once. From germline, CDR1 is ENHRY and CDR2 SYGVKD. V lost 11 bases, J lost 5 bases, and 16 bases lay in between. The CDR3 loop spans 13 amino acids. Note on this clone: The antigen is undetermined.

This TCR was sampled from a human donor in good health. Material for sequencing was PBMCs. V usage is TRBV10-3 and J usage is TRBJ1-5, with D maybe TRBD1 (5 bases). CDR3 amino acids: CASNPGVDQPQHF. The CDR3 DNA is TGTGCCTCAAATCCGGGGGTGGATCAGCCCCAGCATTTT.